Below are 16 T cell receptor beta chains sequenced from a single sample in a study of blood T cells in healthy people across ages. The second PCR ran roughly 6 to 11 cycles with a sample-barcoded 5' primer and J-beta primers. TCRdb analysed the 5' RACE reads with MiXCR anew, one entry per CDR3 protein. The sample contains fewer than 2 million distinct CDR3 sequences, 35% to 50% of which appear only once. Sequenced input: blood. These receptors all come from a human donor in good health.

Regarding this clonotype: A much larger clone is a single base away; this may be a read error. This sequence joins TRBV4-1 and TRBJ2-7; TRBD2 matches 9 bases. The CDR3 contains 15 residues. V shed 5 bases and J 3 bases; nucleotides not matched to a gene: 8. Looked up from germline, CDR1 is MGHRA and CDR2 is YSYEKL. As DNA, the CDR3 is TGCGCCAGCAGCTTTGGGGCTAGCGGGGTCTACGAGCAGTACTTC. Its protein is CASSFGASGVYEQYF.

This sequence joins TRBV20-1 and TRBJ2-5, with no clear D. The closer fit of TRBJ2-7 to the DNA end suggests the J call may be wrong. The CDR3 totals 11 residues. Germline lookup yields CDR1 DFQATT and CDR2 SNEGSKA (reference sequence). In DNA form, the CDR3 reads TGCAGTGCTCCGCGGTCCTACGAGCAGTACTTC. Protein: CSAPRSYEQYF.

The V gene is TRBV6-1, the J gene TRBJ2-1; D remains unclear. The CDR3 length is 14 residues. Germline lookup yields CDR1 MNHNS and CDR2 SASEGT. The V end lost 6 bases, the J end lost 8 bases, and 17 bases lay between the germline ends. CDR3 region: CASSQSSTRDEQFF. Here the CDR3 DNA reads TGTGCCAGCAGCCAGTCCTCTACACGGGATGAGCAGTTCTTC.

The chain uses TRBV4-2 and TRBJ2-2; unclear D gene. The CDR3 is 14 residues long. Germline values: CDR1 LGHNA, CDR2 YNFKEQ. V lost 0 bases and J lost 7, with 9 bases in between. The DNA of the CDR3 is TGTGCCAGCAGCCAAGATAATGGCGACGGGGAGCTGTTTTTT. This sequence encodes CASSQDNGDGELFF.

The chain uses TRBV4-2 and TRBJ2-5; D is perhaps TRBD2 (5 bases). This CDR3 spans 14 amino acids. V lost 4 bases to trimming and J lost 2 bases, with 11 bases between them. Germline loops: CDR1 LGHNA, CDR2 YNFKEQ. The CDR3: CASSLREGQETQYF. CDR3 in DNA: TGTGCCAGCAGCCTGAGGGAAGGGCAAGAGACCCAGTACTTC.

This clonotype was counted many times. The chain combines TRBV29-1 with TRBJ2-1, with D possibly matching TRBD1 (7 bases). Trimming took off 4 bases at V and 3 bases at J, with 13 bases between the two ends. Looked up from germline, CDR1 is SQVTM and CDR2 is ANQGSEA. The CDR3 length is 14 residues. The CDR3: CSVAFQGGYNEQFF. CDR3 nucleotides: TGCAGCGTTGCTTTCCAGGGGGGCTACAATGAGCAGTTCTTC.

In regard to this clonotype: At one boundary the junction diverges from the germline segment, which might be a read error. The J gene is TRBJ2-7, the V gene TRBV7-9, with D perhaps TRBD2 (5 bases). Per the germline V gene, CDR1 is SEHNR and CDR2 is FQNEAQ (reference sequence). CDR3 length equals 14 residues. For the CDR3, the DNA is TGTGTCAGCAGCTTAGAGGGAGTCTCCTACGAGCAGTACTTC. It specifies CVSSLEGVSYEQYF.

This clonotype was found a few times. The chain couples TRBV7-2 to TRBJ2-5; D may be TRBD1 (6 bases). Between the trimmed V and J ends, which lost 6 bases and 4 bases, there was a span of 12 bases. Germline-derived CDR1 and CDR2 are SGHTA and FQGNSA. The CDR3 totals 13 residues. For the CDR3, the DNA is TGTGCCAGCAGTTTGGGGGCTTTAGAGACCCAGTACTTC. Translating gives CASSLGALETQYF.

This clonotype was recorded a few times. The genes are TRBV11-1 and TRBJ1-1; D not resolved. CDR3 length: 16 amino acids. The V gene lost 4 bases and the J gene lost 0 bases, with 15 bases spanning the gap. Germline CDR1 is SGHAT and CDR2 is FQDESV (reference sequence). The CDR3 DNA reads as TGTGCCAGCAGCTCCTTAACGAGAGACATGAACACTGAAGCTTTCTTT. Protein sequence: CASSSLTRDMNTEAFF. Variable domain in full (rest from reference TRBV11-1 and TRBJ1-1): EAEVAQSPRYKITEKSQAVAFWCDPISGHATLYWYRQILGQGPELLVQFQDESVVDDSQLPKDRFSAERLKGVDSTLKIQPAELGDSAMYLCASSSLTRDMNTEAFFGQGTRLTVV.

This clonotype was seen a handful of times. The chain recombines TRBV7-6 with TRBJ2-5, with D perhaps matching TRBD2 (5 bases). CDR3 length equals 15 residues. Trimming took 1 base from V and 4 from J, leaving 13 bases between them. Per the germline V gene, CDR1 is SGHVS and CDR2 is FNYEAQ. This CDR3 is CASSLGGGWGETQYF. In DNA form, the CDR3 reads TGTGCCAGCAGCTTAGGCGGCGGGTGGGGAGAGACCCAGTACTTC.

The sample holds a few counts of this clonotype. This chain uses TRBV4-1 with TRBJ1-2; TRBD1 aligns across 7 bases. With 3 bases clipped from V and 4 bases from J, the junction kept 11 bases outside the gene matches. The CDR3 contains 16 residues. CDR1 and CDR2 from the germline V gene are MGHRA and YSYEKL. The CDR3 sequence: CASSQGSDRSFYGYTF. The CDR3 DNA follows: TGCGCCAGCAGCCAGGGGTCGGACAGGTCCTTCTATGGCTACACCTTC.

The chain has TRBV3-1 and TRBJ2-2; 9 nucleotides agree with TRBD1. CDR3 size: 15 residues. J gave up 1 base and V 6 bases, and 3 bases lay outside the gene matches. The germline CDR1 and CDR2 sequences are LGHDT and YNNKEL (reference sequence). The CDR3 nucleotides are TGTGCCAGCAGAGGGACAGGGAAGAACACCGGGGAGCTGTTTTTT. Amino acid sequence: CASRGTGKNTGELFF. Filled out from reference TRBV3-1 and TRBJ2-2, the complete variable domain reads DTAVSQTPKYLVTQMGNDKSIKCEQNLGHDTMYWYKQDSKKFLKIMFSYNNKELIINETVPNRFSPKSPDKAHLNLHINSLELGDSAVYFCASRGTGKNTGELFFGEGSRLTVL.

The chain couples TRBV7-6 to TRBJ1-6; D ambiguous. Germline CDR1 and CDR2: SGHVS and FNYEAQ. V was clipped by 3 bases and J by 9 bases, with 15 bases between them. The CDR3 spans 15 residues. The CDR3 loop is CASSLNRVGGSPLHF. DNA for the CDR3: TGTGCCAGCAGCTTGAACAGAGTCGGAGGTTCACCCCTCCACTTT.

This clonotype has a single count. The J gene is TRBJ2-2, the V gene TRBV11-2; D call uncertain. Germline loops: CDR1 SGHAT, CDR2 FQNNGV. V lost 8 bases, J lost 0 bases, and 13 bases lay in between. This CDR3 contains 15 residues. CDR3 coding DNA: TGTGCCAGCTCCGGTCTACGAGCGAACACCGGGGAGCTGTTTTTT. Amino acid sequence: CASSGLRANTGELFF. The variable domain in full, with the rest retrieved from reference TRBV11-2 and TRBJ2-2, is EAGVAQSPRYKIIEKRQSVAFWCNPISGHATLYWYQQILGQGPKLLIQFQNNGVVDDSQLPKDRFSAERLKGVDSTLKIQPAKLEDSAVYLCASSGLRANTGELFFGEGSRLTVL.

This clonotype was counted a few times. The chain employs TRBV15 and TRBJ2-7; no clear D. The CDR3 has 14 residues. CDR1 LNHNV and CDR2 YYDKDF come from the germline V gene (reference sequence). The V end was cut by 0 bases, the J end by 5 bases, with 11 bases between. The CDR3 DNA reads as TGTGCCACCAGCAGAGATCGGGCGTCGAACGAGCAGTACTTC. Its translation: CATSRDRASNEQYF.

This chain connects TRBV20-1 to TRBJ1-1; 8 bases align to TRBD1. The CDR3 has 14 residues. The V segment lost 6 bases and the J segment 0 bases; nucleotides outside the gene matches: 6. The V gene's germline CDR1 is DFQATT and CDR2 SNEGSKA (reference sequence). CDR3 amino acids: CSAQGGQVNTEAFF. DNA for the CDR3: TGCAGTGCCCAGGGGGGACAGGTGAACACTGAAGCTTTCTTT.